This is a list of T cell receptor beta chains from one sample in a study of lymphopenia after photon versus proton radiotherapy. Generated by immunoSEQ multiplex PCR, the TCRdb table keeps only in-frame clones and is missing some. Of 40,000 to 55,000 clones listed, about 92% are singletons. Sequenced material: peripheral blood, taken from a patient treated with photon-based radiotherapy. The receptors come from a woman between 40 and 55 years old with cholangiocarcinoma. CDR3s include the opening cysteine and the closing phenylalanine or tryptophan. The order of the fields is D gene, CDR3 length, J gene, clone size, V gene, CDR3 protein, CDR3 DNA. A D gene is named only where the DNA matches it firmly. The size entry is marked missing in some rows and otherwise reads once, few, many or a size class.

D gene: NA; CDR3 length: 15; J gene: TRBJ2-2; clone size: NA; V gene: TRBV6-1; CDR3 protein: CASIFRDLNTGELFF; CDR3 DNA: TGTGCCAGCATCTTCCGGGACCTTAACACCGGGGAGCTGTTTTTT
D gene: TRBD1; CDR3 length: 16; J gene: TRBJ1-6; clone size: NA; V gene: TRBV7-2; CDR3 protein: CASSSLDRIYNSPLHF; CDR3 DNA: TGTGCCAGCAGCTCCTTGGACAGGATTTATAATTCACCCCTCCACTTT
D gene: TRBD1; CDR3 length: 17; J gene: TRBJ1-3; clone size: NA; V gene: TRBV5-1; CDR3 protein: CASSLLTGASGGNTIYF; CDR3 DNA: TGCGCCAGCAGCCTTCTGACAGGGGCCTCTGGAGGAAACACCATATATTTT
D gene: NA; CDR3 length: 14; J gene: TRBJ2-1; clone size: NA; V gene: TRBV6-5; CDR3 protein: CASSVEGGGNEQFF; CDR3 DNA: TGTGCCAGCAGTGTTGAGGGAGGGGGCAATGAGCAGTTCTTC
D gene: TRBD2; CDR3 length: 13; J gene: TRBJ2-7; clone size: NA; V gene: TRBV6-6; CDR3 protein: CASSASGSYEQYF; CDR3 DNA: TGTGCCAGCTCGGCTAGCGGGAGTTACGAGCAGTACTTC
D gene: TRBD1; CDR3 length: 17; J gene: TRBJ1-3; clone size: NA; V gene: TRBV4-1; CDR3 protein: CASSQDGNRGAGNTIYF; CDR3 DNA: TGCGCCAGCAGCCAAGATGGGAACAGGGGTGCTGGAAACACCATATATTTT
D gene: TRBD1; CDR3 length: 15; J gene: TRBJ2-7; clone size: NA; V gene: TRBV19; CDR3 protein: CASSIGGQVHYEQYF; CDR3 DNA: TGTGCCAGTAGTATAGGAGGACAGGTTCACTACGAGCAGTACTTC
D gene: NA; CDR3 length: 13; J gene: TRBJ1-4; clone size: NA; V gene: TRBV11-2; CDR3 protein: CASRDSFYEKLFF; CDR3 DNA: TGTGCCAGCAGGGACAGTTTTTATGAAAAACTGTTTTTT
D gene: NA; CDR3 length: 13; J gene: TRBJ2-4; clone size: NA; V gene: TRBV7-8; CDR3 protein: CASSLNGVAIQYF; CDR3 DNA: TGTGCCAGCAGCTTAAACGGGGTAGCCATTCAGTACTTC
D gene: TRBD1; CDR3 length: 15; J gene: TRBJ1-2; clone size: few; V gene: TRBV28; CDR3 protein: CASTIVRTGNYGYTF; CDR3 DNA: TGTGCCAGCACCATAGTCAGGACAGGAAACTATGGCTACACCTTC
D gene: NA; CDR3 length: 14; J gene: TRBJ2-7; clone size: NA; V gene: TRBV6-1; CDR3 protein: CASSEQVATYEQYF; CDR3 DNA: TGTGCCAGCAGTGAACAGGTGGCAACCTACGAGCAGTACTTC
D gene: NA; CDR3 length: 13; J gene: TRBJ1-2; clone size: NA; V gene: TRBV6-1; CDR3 protein: CASSESDTYGYTF; CDR3 DNA: TGTGCCAGCAGTGAGAGCGACACCTATGGCTACACCTTC
D gene: TRBD2; CDR3 length: 16; J gene: TRBJ2-2; clone size: NA; V gene: TRBV7-7; CDR3 protein: CASSLTQRGNTGELFF; CDR3 DNA: TGTGCTAGCAGCTTAACCCAGCGGGGTAACACCGGGGAGCTGTTTTTT
D gene: NA; CDR3 length: 11; J gene: TRBJ2-1; clone size: NA; V gene: TRBV7-9; CDR3 protein: CASSYTGFWFF; CDR3 DNA: TGTGCCAGCAGCTATACAGGGTTTTGGTTCTTC
D gene: NA; CDR3 length: 17; J gene: TRBJ1-4; clone size: NA; V gene: TRBV25-1; CDR3 protein: CASSEFGGGGAGEKLFF; CDR3 DNA: TGTGCCAGCAGTGAATTTGGCGGTGGGGGGGCAGGTGAAAAACTGTTTTTT
D gene: NA; CDR3 length: 14; J gene: TRBJ1-5; clone size: once; V gene: TRBV10-3; CDR3 protein: CAIKSGDSNQPQHF; CDR3 DNA: TGTGCCATCAAGTCCGGTGATAGCAATCAGCCCCAGCATTTT